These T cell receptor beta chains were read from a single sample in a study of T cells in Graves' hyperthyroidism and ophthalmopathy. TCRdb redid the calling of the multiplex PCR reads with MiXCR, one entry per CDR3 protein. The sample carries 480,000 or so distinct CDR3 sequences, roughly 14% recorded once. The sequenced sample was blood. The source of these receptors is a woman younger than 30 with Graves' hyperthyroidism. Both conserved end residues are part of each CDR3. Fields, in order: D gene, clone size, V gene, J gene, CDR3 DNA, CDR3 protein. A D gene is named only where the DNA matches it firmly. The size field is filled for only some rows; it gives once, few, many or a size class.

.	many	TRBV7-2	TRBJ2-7	TGTGCCAGCAGCCATAGCCCCGGTACTTACGAGCAGTACTTC	CASSHSPGTYEQYF
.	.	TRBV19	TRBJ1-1	TGTGCCAGTAGTAGCTACAGACAGGTCCAGAACACTGAAGCTTTCTTT	CASSSYRQVQNTEAFF
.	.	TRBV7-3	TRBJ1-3	TGTGCCAGCAGCCCGTTCGGGGGGATTGGAAACACCATATATTTT	CASSPFGGIGNTIYF
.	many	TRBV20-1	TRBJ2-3	TGCAGTGCTGGAGATACGCAGTATTTT	CSAGDTQYF
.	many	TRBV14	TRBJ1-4	TGTGCCAGCAGTCAGGGCGACAGACGTAATGAAAAACTGTTTTTT	CASSQGDRRNEKLFF
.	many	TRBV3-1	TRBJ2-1	TGTGCCAGCAGCCAAGGGCTCCACAATGAGCAGTTCTTC	CASSQGLHNEQFF
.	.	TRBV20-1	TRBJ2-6	TGCAGTGCTAAGTTCTATTTCGAGGGTCTTCTCAGCTCTGGGGCCAACGTCCTGACTTTC	CSAKFYFEGLLSSGANVLTF
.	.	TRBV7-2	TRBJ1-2	TGTGCCAGCAGCTTAAGTCCAGGTTCGAACTATGGCTACACCTTC	CASSLSPGSNYGYTF
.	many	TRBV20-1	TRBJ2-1	TGCAGTGCTTTCAGCGGGTACAATGAGCAGTTCTTC	CSAFSGYNEQFF
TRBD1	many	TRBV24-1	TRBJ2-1	TGTGCCACCAGTGAAGGGACAGGGATCGGAAGCAATGAGCAGTTCTTC	CATSEGTGIGSNEQFF
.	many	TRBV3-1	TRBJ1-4	TGTGCCAGCAGCCAAGCTTGGGGGGCAACTAATGAAAAACTGTTTTTT	CASSQAWGATNEKLFF
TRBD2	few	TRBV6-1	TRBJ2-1	TGTGCCAGCAGGAGCGGGAGGAGTAATTACAATGAGCAGTTCTTC	CASRSGRSNYNEQFF
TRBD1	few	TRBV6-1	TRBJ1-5	TGTGCCAGCCTAGAAAAGACAGGGAATCAGCCCCAGCATTTT	CASLEKTGNQPQHF
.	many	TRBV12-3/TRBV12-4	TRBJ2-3	TGTGCCAGCAGTTTAGGTAGCGTGGACACAGATACGCAGTATTTT	CASSLGSVDTDTQYF
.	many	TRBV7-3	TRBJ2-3	TGTGCCAGCCAGGTGGTTGGATCTGATACGCAGTATTTT	CASQVVGSDTQYF
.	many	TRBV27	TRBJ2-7	TGTGCCAGCAGTTTATACAGGGCTAACGAGCAGTACTTC	CASSLYRANEQYF
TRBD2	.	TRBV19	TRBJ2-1	TGTGCCAGTAGTATCTCCTTACTAGCGGGAGGTGGGTATGAGCAGTTCTTC	CASSISLLAGGGYEQFF
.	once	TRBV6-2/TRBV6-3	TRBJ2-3	TGTGCCAGTAGCACAGAACCTTATTCCACAGATACGCAGTATTTT	CASSTEPYSTDTQYF